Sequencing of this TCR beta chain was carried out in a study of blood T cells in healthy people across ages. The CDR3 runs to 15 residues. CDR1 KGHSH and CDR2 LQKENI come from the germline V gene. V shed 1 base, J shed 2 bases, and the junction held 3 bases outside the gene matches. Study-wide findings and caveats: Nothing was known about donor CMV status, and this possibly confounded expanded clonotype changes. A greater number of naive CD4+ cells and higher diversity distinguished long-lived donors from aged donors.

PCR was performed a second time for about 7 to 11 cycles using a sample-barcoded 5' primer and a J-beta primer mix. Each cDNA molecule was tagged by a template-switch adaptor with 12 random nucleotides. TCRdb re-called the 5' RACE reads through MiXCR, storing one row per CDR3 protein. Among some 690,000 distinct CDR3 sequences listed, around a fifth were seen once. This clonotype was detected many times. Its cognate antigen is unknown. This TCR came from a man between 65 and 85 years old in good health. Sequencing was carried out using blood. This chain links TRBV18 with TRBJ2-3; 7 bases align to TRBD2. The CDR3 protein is CASSPRRGDTDTQYF. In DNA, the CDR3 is TGTGCCAGCTCACCACGACGGGGGGACACAGATACGCAGTATTTT.